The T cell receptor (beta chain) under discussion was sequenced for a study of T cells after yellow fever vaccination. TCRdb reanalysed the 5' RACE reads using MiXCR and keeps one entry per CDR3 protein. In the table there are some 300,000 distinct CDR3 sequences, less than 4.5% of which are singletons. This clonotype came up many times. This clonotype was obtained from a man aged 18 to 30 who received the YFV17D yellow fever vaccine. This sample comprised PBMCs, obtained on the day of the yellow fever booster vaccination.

CDR3 nucleotides: TGTGCCAGCAGTTACTCTGGGGTGGCCAAAAACATTCAGTACTTC. The encoded protein is CASSYSGVAKNIQYF. This chain uses TRBV6-5 with TRBJ2-4; D ambiguous. The V and J ends lost 0 bases and 1 base respectively, with 7 bases between them. The CDR3 sequence is 15 residues long. Germline values: CDR1 MNHEY, CDR2 SVGAGI.